This TCR beta chain was found in a study of OX40 agonist ivuxolimab in advanced cancers. Assay: immunoSEQ multiplex PCR; the TCRdb copy retains only in-frame clones and omits some. Of 85,000 to 100,000 clones in the sample, approximately 85% were seen once. The CDR3 contains 13 residues. Between the trimmed V and J ends, which lost 1 base and 8 bases, there was a span of 12 bases. The germline CDR1 and CDR2 sequences are GTSNPN and SVGIG (reference sequence). Material: CD4+ or CD8+ T cells sorted from blood, obtained in a trial of the OX40 agonist ivuxolimab. The clonotype was recovered from an adult with an advanced solid tumor such as melanoma, head and neck, liver or kidney cancer. V and J are TRBV30 and TRBJ2-1; D gene uncertain. The CDR3 region has the DNA TGTGCCTGGAGTGGGGGTATCGCCGATGAGCAGTTCTTC. Residues: CAWSGGIADEQFF.